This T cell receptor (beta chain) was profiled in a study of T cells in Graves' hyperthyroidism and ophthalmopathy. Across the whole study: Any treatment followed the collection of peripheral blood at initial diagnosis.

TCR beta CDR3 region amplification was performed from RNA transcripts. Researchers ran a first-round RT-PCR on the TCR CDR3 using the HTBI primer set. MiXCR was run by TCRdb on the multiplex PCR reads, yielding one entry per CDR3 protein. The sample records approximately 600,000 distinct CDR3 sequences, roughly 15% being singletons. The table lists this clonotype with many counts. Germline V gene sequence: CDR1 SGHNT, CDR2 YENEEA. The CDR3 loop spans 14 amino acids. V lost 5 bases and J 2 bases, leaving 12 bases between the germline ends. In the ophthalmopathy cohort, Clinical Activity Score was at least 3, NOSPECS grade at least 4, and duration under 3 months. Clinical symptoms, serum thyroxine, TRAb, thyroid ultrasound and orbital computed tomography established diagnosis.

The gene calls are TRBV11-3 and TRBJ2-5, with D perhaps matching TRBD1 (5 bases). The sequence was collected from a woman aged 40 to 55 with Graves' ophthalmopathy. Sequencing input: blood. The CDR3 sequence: CASSGRTLQETQYF. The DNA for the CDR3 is TGTGCCAGCAGCGGCCGGACATTACAAGAGACCCAGTACTTC.